This T cell receptor (beta chain) emerged from a study of TIL therapy for anti-PD-1-resistant metastatic lung cancer. Study-wide context: Tumors were harvested before any PD-1/PD-L1 blockade. Half of patients were current or former smokers.

Sequencing used immunoSEQ v3. TCRdb keeps only in-frame clones here, not all; method: immunoSEQ multiplex PCR. The table includes 25,000 to 40,000 clones, about 70% detected once. This CDR3 has 15 amino acids. V lost 5 bases and J lost 9; bases outside the gene matches: 8. Germline V gives CDR1 SEHNR, CDR2 FQNEAQ (reference sequence). Time point defined: pre-treatment sample, taken before nivolumab and TIL therapy. The source is a woman between 30 and 80 years old with non-small cell lung cancer. V gene TRBV7-9 combines with J gene TRBJ2-1; 12 positions match TRBD1. The sequences come from blood, collected at baseline. CDR3 residues: CASSKGTGGWGEQFF. The CDR3 DNA reads as TGTGCCAGCAGCAAAGGGACAGGGGGCTGGGGTGAGCAGTTCTTC.